Listed below are T cell receptor beta chains from one sample, sequenced in a study of T cell responses to AZD1222 COVID-19 vaccine. Using immunoSEQ multiplex PCR, the repertoire was profiled, and TCRdb retains in-frame clones only, with some absent. This table has roughly 200,000 clones, roughly 92% appearing once. Sequences were derived from peripheral blood, sampled 28 days after the second dose of the MenACWY control vaccine. The receptors shown here come from an adult who received the MenACWY meningococcal vaccine as a control. CDR3s include the opening cysteine and the closing phenylalanine or tryptophan. A D gene is named only where the DNA matches it firmly. A row's size may be missing; if present it is once, few, many or a size class.

cdr3_length clone_size j_call d_call v_call cdr3_aa cdr3_nt
15 . TRBJ2-3 TRBD2 TRBV10-1 CASSESGLAGGPRYF TGCGCCAGCAGTGAGTCTGGGCTAGCGGGAGGGCCACGATATTTT
14 . TRBJ1-3 . TRBV19 CASSIGSSGNTIYF TGTGCCAGTAGTATCGGGAGCTCTGGAAACACCATATATTTT
15 . TRBJ2-1 TRBD2 TRBV18 CASSRLAGAPREQFF TGTGCCAGCTCACGACTAGCGGGAGCCCCCAGGGAGCAGTTCTTC
15 . TRBJ2-3 . TRBV19 CASSMEGGSTDTQYF TGTGCCAGTAGTATGGAGGGCGGCAGCACAGATACGCAGTATTTT
16 . TRBJ2-4 . TRBV15 CATSRAPSVGENIQYF TGTGCCACCAGCAGAGCCCCCTCGGTGGGGGAAAACATTCAGTACTTC
13 . TRBJ1-5 . TRBV7-9 CASTSGLNQPQHF TGTGCCAGCACCTCGGGACTCAATCAGCCCCAGCATTTT
17 . TRBJ2-1 TRBD2 TRBV28 CASSFPLGLAVYNEQFF TGTGCCAGCAGTTTTCCCTTGGGGCTAGCGGTCTACAATGAGCAGTTCTTC
16 . TRBJ1-4 TRBD1 TRBV11-2 CASSLDPTGGREKLFF TGTGCCAGCAGCTTAGACCCGACAGGGGGAAGGGAAAAACTGTTTTTT
15 . TRBJ2-7 . TRBV5-1 CASSFGPGDTYEQYF TGCGCCAGCAGCTTTGGACCAGGCGATACCTACGAGCAGTACTTC
14 . TRBJ1-5 . TRBV21-1 CASSKGQDNQPQHF TGTGCCAGCAGCAAAGGACAGGATAACCAGCCCCAGCATTTT
14 . TRBJ1-5 . TRBV19 CASSIAGVNQPQHF TGTGCCAGTAGTATAGCAGGGGTTAATCAGCCCCAGCATTTT
16 . TRBJ2-6 TRBD1 TRBV23-1 CASRLIQGAGANVLTF TGCGCCAGCAGATTAATACAGGGGGCTGGGGCCAACGTCCTGACTTTC
14 . TRBJ2-1 TRBD2 TRBV27 CASRGLAYRDEQFF TGTGCCAGCAGGGGACTAGCGTATAGGGATGAGCAGTTCTTC
15 . TRBJ2-1 TRBD2 TRBV5-1 CASNLAGYPGDEQFF TGCGCCAGCAACCTAGCGGGTTACCCGGGGGATGAGCAGTTCTTC
14 . TRBJ2-1 . TRBV19 CASSLMGRGNEQFF TGTGCCAGTAGTTTGATGGGAAGGGGCAATGAGCAGTTCTTC
15 . TRBJ1-4 . TRBV25-1 CASSEGTFSNEKLFF TGTGCCAGCAGTGAAGGGACATTTAGTAATGAAAAACTGTTTTTT
14 . TRBJ2-5 . TRBV5-6 CASSLRGRRETQYF TGTGCCAGCAGCTTGCGGGGGCGCCGAGAGACCCAGTACTTC
13 . TRBJ1-2 TRBD1 TRBV5-1 CASSVDRNYGYTF TGCGCCAGCAGCGTGGACAGGAACTATGGCTACACCTTC
12 once TRBJ1-2 . TRBV12-3/TRBV12-4 CASSFDRYGYTF TGTGCCAGCAGTTTTGACAGATATGGCTACACCTTC
12 . TRBJ2-1 . TRBV7-9 CASSLSPYEQFF TGTGCCAGCAGCTTATCCCCTTATGAGCAGTTCTTC
15 . TRBJ1-4 . TRBV7-9 CASSFSGTLGEKLFF TGTGCCAGCAGCTTTAGTGGGACATTAGGGGAAAAACTGTTTTTT
11 . TRBJ2-1 . TRBV11-3 CASGGYDEQFF TGTGCCAGCGGAGGGTACGATGAGCAGTTCTTC
15 . TRBJ2-1 TRBD1 TRBV7-2 CASSRTGSSYNEQFF TGTGCCAGCAGCCGGACAGGAAGCTCCTACAATGAGCAGTTCTTC
14 . TRBJ2-7 TRBD2 TRBV7-2 CASSLGRATYEQYF TGTGCCAGCAGCTTGGGGAGGGCCACCTACGAGCAGTACTTC
15 . TRBJ2-3 TRBD2 TRBV19 CASSIGGRVTDTQYF TGTGCCAGTAGTATAGGTGGGAGGGTTACAGATACGCAGTATTTT